The 10 T cell receptor beta chains below come from one sample, sequenced in a study of tumor and adjacent non-tumor tissue in lung cancer. The template was RNA from unsorted bulk tissue. The library came from three nested PCR rounds adapted from ARM-PCR protocols. TCRdb re-analysed the multiplex PCR reads in MiXCR, keeping a single row per CDR3 protein. The sample includes 60,000 to 85,000 distinct CDR3 sequences, 60% to 85% of them seen just once. The sample comprised lung tumor tissue. The receptors were sampled from a woman aged 50 to 60 with non-small cell lung cancer.

As concerns this clonotype: A junction boundary mismatches the germline segment, possibly from a read error. CDR3 coding DNA: TGCAGCGTTGGAGTTGCGGGGGGCGGACGCAATGAGCTGTTCTTC. Protein: CSVGVAGGGRNELFF. The V and J genes are TRBV29-1 and TRBJ2-1, with 8 positions matching TRBD2. This CDR3 is built from 15 residues. The germline V gene has CDR1 SQVTM and CDR2 ANQGSEA.

In the case of this clonotype: An end of the junction does not agree with germline; a read error may underlie this. This sequence joins TRBV6-5 and TRBJ2-5; D remains unclear. The CDR3 runs 16 residues. Germline V gives CDR1 MNHEY, CDR2 SVGAGI. The chain's CDR3 is CASGYDTLRVQESQYF. Here the CDR3 DNA reads TGTGCCAGCGGTTACGACACTCTAAGGGTCCAAGAGAGCCAGTACTTC.

Worth noting for this clonotype: Sequence at one end of the junction differs from germline and may be a read error. The genes are TRBV4-1 and TRBJ2-1, with D hard to call. The CDR3 covers 11 residues. Germline values: CDR1 MGHRA, CDR2 YSYEKL. The CDR3: CASRIIGEQFF. Written as DNA, the CDR3 is TGTGCCAGCAGGATCATTGGTGAGCAGTTCTTC.

On this clonotype itself: This may come from a read error, since a much larger clone is one base off. The chain employs TRBV28 and TRBJ2-6; a possible D gene is TRBD1 (6 bases). Germline V gives CDR1 MDHEN, CDR2 SYDVKM. CDR3 length: 15 residues. DNA for the CDR3: TGTGCCAGCGGAAAGTACAGGGCTGGGGCCAACGTCATGACTTTC. It is translated as CASGKYRAGANVMTF.

As concerns this clonotype: One end of the junction does not line up with germline, which may come from a read error. The chain has TRBV10-3 and TRBJ1-1; D is unresolved. Germline V lookup: CDR1 ENHRY, CDR2 SYGVKD. CDR3 length: 12 amino acids. CDR3: CASSRCLTEAFF. Here the CDR3 DNA reads TGTGCCAGCTCTCGGTGTTTAACTGAGGCTTTCTTT.

This clonotype was picked up one time. A much larger clonotype is one base distant, so this may be a read error. The chain recombines TRBV5-1 with TRBJ2-3, with 8 positions matching TRBD1. The CDR3 covers 15 residues. The germline V gene encodes CDR1 SGHRS and CDR2 YFSETQ. The V segment lost 5 bases and the J segment 1 base; nucleotides outside the gene matches: 6. For the CDR3, the DNA is TGCGCCAGCAGGATTCTGGGACAGGGCACAGATACGCAGTATTTT. Protein sequence: CASRILGQGTDTQYF.

In the case of this clonotype: The junction does not match germline at one end; this may be a read error. The chain links TRBV5-1 to TRBJ1-1; D unresolved. The CDR3 sequence is 13 residues long. Germline-derived CDR1 and CDR2 are SGHRS and YFSETQ. In nucleotides, the CDR3 is TGTGCCTGTAAAGACGCCCCGAACACTGAAGCTTTCTTT. Its translation: CACKDAPNTEAFF.

Note on this clonotype: One junction end disagrees with the germline gene, perhaps due to a read error. V is TRBV12-3 or TRBV12-4 and J is TRBJ1-2; tentative D call: TRBD1 (5 bases). This CDR3 has 14 residues. The CDR3 sequence: CAIRYTTEGYDYTF. CDR3 in DNA: TGTGCCATCAGGTATACGACAGAAGGCTATGACTACACCTTC.

The gene calls are TRBV10-3 and TRBJ2-7; D uncertain. Germline loops: CDR1 ENHRY, CDR2 SYGVKD. With 4 bases removed from V and 2 bases from J, the gap between germline ends came to 12 bases. There are 14 residues in the CDR3. CDR3 bases: TGTGCCATCAGTGGGAGAGTGGCTACCTACGAGCAGTACTTC. Translation: CAISGRVATYEQYF.

This clonotype was seen repeatedly, ten times or more. The chain employs TRBV10-1 and TRBJ2-3; D ambiguous. The length of the CDR3 is 13 residues. Trimming cost V 6 bases and J 1 base, with 8 bases left between them. The germline V gene has CDR1 WNHNN and CDR2 SYGVQD (reference sequence). CDR3 sequence reads: CASSEAGTDTQYF. CDR3 nucleotide sequence: TGCGCCAGCAGCGAGGCGGGCACAGATACGCAGTATTTT.